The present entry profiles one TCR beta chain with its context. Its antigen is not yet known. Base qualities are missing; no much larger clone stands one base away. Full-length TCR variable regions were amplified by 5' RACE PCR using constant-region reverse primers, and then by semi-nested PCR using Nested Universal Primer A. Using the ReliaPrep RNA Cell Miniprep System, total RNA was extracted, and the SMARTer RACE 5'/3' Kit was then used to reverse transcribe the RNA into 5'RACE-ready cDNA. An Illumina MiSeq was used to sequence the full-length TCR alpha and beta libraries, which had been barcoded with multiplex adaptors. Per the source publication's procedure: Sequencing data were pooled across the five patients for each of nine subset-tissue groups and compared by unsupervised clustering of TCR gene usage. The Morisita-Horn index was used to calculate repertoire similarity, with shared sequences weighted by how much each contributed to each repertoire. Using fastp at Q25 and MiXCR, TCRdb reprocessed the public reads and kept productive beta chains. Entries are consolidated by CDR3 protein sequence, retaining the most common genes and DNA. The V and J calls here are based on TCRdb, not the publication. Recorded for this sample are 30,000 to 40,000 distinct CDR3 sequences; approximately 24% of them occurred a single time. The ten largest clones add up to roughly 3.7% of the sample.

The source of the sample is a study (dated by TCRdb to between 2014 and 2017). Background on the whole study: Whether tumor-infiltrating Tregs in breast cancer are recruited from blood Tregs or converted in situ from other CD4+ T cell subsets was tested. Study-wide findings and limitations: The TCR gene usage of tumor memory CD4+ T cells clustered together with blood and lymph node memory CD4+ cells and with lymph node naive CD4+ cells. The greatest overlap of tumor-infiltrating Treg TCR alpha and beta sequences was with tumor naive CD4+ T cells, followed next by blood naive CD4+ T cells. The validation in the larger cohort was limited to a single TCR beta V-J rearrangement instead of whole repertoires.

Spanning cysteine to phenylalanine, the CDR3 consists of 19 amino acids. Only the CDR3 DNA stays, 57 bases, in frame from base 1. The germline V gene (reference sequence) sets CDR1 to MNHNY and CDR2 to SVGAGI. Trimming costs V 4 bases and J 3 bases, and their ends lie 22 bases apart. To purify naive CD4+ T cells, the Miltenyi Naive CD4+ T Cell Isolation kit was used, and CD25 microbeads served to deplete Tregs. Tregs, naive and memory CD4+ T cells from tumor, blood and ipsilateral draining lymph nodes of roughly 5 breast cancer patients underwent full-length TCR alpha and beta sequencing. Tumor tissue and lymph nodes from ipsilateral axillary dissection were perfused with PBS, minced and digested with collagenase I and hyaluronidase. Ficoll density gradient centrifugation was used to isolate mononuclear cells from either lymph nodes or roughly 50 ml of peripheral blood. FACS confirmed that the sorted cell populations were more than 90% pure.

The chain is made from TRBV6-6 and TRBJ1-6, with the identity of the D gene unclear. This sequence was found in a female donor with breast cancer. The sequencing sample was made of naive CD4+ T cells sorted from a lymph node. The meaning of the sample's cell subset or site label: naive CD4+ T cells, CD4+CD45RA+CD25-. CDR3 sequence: CASSFLRKGTNFYNSPLHF. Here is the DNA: TGTGCCAGCAGTTTTCTCAGAAAAGGTACCAACTTCTATAATTCACCCCTCCACTTT.